A single sample is the source of the 2 T cell receptor beta chains below, sequenced in a study of monozygotic twins with inflammatory bowel disease. TCRdb re-called the 5' RACE reads and catalogs CDR3 proteins one per entry, DNA excluded. The sample has about 300,000 distinct CDR3 sequences. Source material: blood. All receptors come from a human donor with ulcerative colitis or Crohn's disease, or a healthy co-twin of an affected twin (not recorded which).

V is TRBV6-1 and J is TRBJ2-1; lacking DNA, the TRBD2 call made by TCRdb goes unchecked. The CDR3 has 15 residues. Germline V gives CDR1 MNHNS, CDR2 SASEGT. The CDR3 is CASSEVNPRAGGQFF.

The chain carries TRBV5-1 and TRBJ2-2; without DNA, the TCRdb call of TRBD2 cannot be checked. Germline CDR1 SGHRS, CDR2 YFSETQ. CDR3 size: 15 residues. The CDR3 is CASSLTAGESGELFF. Full variable domain (missing parts from reference TRBV5-1 and TRBJ2-2): KAGVTQTPRYLIKTRGQQVTLSCSPISGHRSVSWYQQTPGQGLQFLFEYFSETQRNKGNFPGRFSGRQFSNSRSEMNVSTLELGDSALYLCASSLTAGESGELFFGEGSRLTVL.